One sample yielded the 30 T cell receptor beta chains listed below, sequenced in a study of blood T cell repertoires in COVID-19. Method: immunoSEQ multiplex PCR; TCRdb's copy keeps in-frame clones and lacks some. This table holds about 150,000 clones, around 87% found once. The sample comprised PBMCs or T cells enriched from blood (not recorded which). The receptors stem from a woman in her 40s who had been exposed to COVID-19.

The V and J genes are TRBV27 and TRBJ2-5; a possible D gene is TRBD2 (5 bases). The germline V and J ends were trimmed by 1 base and 1 base, with 10 bases remaining between them. The CDR3 runs to 15 residues. The germline V gene encodes CDR1 MNHEY and CDR2 SMNVEV (reference sequence). In DNA, the CDR3 is TGTGCCAGCAGTTTATGGAGTGGAGGCCAAGAGACCCAGTACTTC. Encoded protein: CASSLWSGGQETQYF.

Points on this clone: Additional DNA sequences in this sample encode the identical CDR3. The rearrangement uses TRBV12-3 or TRBV12-4 and TRBJ1-2, with D hard to call. The CDR3 has 12 residues. V was shortened by 6 bases and J by 5 bases, with 10 bases between the two germline ends. Here the CDR3 reads CASSEGRYGYTF. DNA of the CDR3: TGTGCCAGCAGCGAGGGCAGGTATGGCTACACCTTC.

This clone was found once. The chain has TRBV19 and TRBJ2-6; 9 bases are a match to TRBD1. Per the germline V gene, CDR1 is LNHDA and CDR2 is SQIVND (reference sequence). V lost 5 bases to trimming and J lost 0 bases; unmatched junction nucleotides: 8. This CDR3 has 18 residues. The CDR3 reads CASSPSGQGDSGANVLTF. CDR3 in DNA: TGTGCCAGTAGTCCCTCGGGACAGGGAGACTCTGGGGCCAACGTCCTGACTTTC.

This rearrangement joins TRBV6-1 to TRBJ1-1, with unresolved D. V dropped 3 bases and J dropped 2 bases, with 7 bases sitting between them. This CDR3 spans 13 amino acids. CDR1 is MNHNS and CDR2 is SASEGT in the germline V gene. The CDR3 protein is CASSERVNTEAFF. Written as DNA, the CDR3 is TGTGCCAGCAGTGAGCGGGTTAACACTGAAGCTTTCTTT.

The chain links TRBV2 to TRBJ1-1, with D uncertain. With 7 bases removed from V and 5 bases from J, the gap between germline ends came to 8 bases. Germline V gene data show CDR1 as SNHLY and CDR2 as FYNNEI. The CDR3 is 11 residues long. The CDR3 nucleotides read TGTGCCAGCAATATCAGAACTGAAGCTTTCTTT. This sequence encodes CASNIRTEAFF.

The chain joins TRBV19 to TRBJ1-4, with D maybe TRBD1 (6 bases). Germline V CDR1 and CDR2: LNHDA, SQIVND (reference sequence). This CDR3 is built from 15 residues. Trimming left V 3 bases short and J 8 bases short, with 16 bases between. This CDR3 reads CASSMYREEEEKLFF. The DNA of the CDR3 is TGTGCCAGTAGTATGTACAGGGAAGAAGAAGAAAAACTGTTTTTT.

This CDR3 is CASSPSRDRGEQYF. The CDR3 DNA reads as TGCGCCAGCAGCCCGTCCCGGGACAGGGGCGAGCAGTACTTC. The chain carries TRBV4-3 and TRBJ2-7, with 10 bases that match TRBD1. Germline loops: CDR1 LGHNA, CDR2 YSLEER. CDR3 length: 14 amino acids. The V and J ends lost 4 bases and 6 bases, in that order; junction bases with no gene match: 6.

The CDR3 region has the DNA TGTGCCAGCAGCTTAGCGCAGGCAGGGGAACCGAGCACAGATACGCAGTATTTT. Amino acids: CASSLAQAGEPSTDTQYF. The chain combines TRBV7-2 with TRBJ2-3; possibly TRBD1 for D (6 bases). Germline V gives CDR1 SGHTA, CDR2 FQGNSA. This CDR3 contains 18 residues. V was trimmed by 0 bases and J by 0 bases, leaving 16 bases between them.

This clone occurred a few times. The identical CDR3 is also encoded by other nucleotide sequences in the sample. The CDR3 DNA sequence: TGTGCCAGCAGCTGCGGTGGGGGGAGAGACACCGGGGAGCTGTTTTTT. Its protein is CASSCGGGRDTGELFF. V and J are TRBV7-4 and TRBJ2-2, with D maybe TRBD2 (6 bases). The CDR3 spans 16 residues. Germline V lookup: CDR1 SGHVT, CDR2 SQSDAQ. V lost 4 bases and J 3 bases, leaving 15 bases between the germline ends.

This clone appeared a single time. V is TRBV28 and J is TRBJ2-5; TRBD2 aligns across 12 bases. The germline gives CDR1 MDHEN, CDR2 SYDVKM. The CDR3 spans 15 residues. J was trimmed by 5 bases and V by 3 bases; bases with no gene match: 4. The CDR3: CASSLTSGSRETQYF. Here the CDR3 DNA reads TGTGCCAGCAGTTTGACTAGCGGGAGTCGGGAGACCCAGTACTTC. The whole variable domain, filled in from reference TRBV28 and TRBJ2-5, reads DVKVTQSSRYLVKRTGEKVFLECVQDMDHENMFWYRQDPGLGLRLIYFSYDVKMKEKGDIPEGYSVSREKKERFSLILESASTNQTSMYLCASSLTSGSRETQYFGPGTRLLVL.

V usage is TRBV14 and J usage is TRBJ2-7, with TRBD2 identical over 7 bases. Trimming removed 2 bases from V and 7 bases from J; junction bases left unmatched: 11. This CDR3 region has 15 residues. CDR1 is SGHDN and CDR2 is FVKESK in the germline V gene. The CDR3 region has the DNA TGTGCCAGCAGCCAACGCGGGGAGGGCCGCGGGGAGCAGTACTTC. Amino acid sequence: CASSQRGEGRGEQYF.

This clone occurred once. This chain uses TRBV7-6 with TRBJ2-3, with 8 bases matching TRBD1. With V trimmed by 4 bases and J by 5 bases, 5 bases remained unmatched. The CDR3 totals 14 residues. The germline gives CDR1 SGHVS, CDR2 FNYEAQ. The CDR3 coding sequence is TGTGCCAGCAGCTCTCAGACAGGGGAAGATACGCAGTATTTT. Translation: CASSSQTGEDTQYF.

This chain uses TRBV4-1 with TRBJ2-5; TRBD2 aligns across 9 bases. This CDR3 contains 16 residues. The V segment lost 0 bases and the J segment 6 bases; nucleotides outside the gene matches: 8. CDR1 is MGHRA and CDR2 is YSYEKL in the germline V gene. CDR3 in amino acids: CASSQDMGGGAQTQYF. The CDR3 DNA sequence: TGCGCCAGCAGCCAAGATATGGGCGGGGGGGCCCAGACCCAGTACTTC.

This clone was seen a handful of times. The chain employs TRBV28 and TRBJ1-5; 8 bases are a match to TRBD1. The V segment lost 4 bases and the J segment 0 bases; nucleotides outside the gene matches: 8. The CDR3 contains 17 residues. CDR1 is MDHEN and CDR2 is SYDVKM in the germline V gene. CDR3 DNA: TGTGCCAGCAGTTCTAGGACAGGGTCGTATAGCAATCAGCCCCAGCATTTT. Translation gives CASSSRTGSYSNQPQHF.

The chain links TRBV9 to TRBJ1-5, with D uncertain. This CDR3 has 14 residues. Germline V CDR1 and CDR2: SGDLS, YYNGEE. Trimming left V 0 bases short and J 6 bases short, with 10 bases between. The CDR3 DNA reads as TGTGCCAGCAGCGTAGTAGACTCGGGTCAGCCCCAGCATTTT. Its translation: CASSVVDSGQPQHF.

V gene TRBV5-1 combines with J gene TRBJ2-3; TRBD2 matches at 10 bases. Unmatched junction bases numbered 6, after V lost 4 bases and J lost 1 base. Germline lookup yields CDR1 SGHRS and CDR2 YFSETQ. The CDR3 totals 16 residues. CDR3 residues: CASSILSGGGTDTQYF. The CDR3 DNA sequence: TGCGCCAGCAGCATCCTAAGCGGGGGGGGCACAGATACGCAGTATTTT.

This chain joins TRBV5-5 and TRBJ1-5; no clear D. CDR1 SGHKS and CDR2 YYEKEE come from the germline V gene (reference sequence). V was trimmed by 0 bases and J by 0 bases, leaving 7 bases between them. The CDR3 has 15 amino acids. The CDR3 region is CASSLVPGSNQPQHF. CDR3 sequence (DNA): TGTGCCAGCAGCTTGGTCCCGGGTAGCAATCAGCCCCAGCATTTT.

This clone appeared once. The V and J genes are TRBV5-6 and TRBJ2-5, with a possible D match to TRBD1 (5 bases). This CDR3 is built from 17 residues. The germline gives CDR1 SGHDT, CDR2 YYEEEE. Deletions cut 7 bases from V and 0 bases from J, with 22 bases between. The CDR3 is CASHSPTVGAYQETQYF. The CDR3 DNA reads TGTGCCAGCCATAGCCCAACGGTAGGGGCGTACCAAGAGACCCAGTACTTC.

This clone was seen a handful of times. This rearrangement joins TRBV28 to TRBJ1-2; TRBD1 matches 8 bases. V was pared by 4 bases and J by 2 bases, with 6 bases of the junction left unmatched. Germline CDR1 and CDR2: MDHEN and SYDVKM. This CDR3 spans 15 amino acids. The DNA for the CDR3 is TGTGCCAGCAGTTCGCAGGGGGCGGGCAACTATGGCTACACCTTC. This translates into CASSSQGAGNYGYTF.

The CDR3 region is CASSGDSYEQYF. CDR3 DNA sequence: TGTGCCAGCAGTGGGGACAGCTACGAGCAGTACTTC. The chain carries TRBV2 and TRBJ2-7; TRBD1 agrees at 7 bases. Germline CDR1 SNHLY, CDR2 FYNNEI. This CDR3 spans 12 amino acids. The V gene end was trimmed by 4 bases and the J gene end by 3 bases; junction bases not matched to a gene: 0.

The chain joins TRBV7-9 to TRBJ1-5; D ambiguous. The CDR3 is 12 residues long. Germline V gene sequence: CDR1 SEHNR, CDR2 FQNEAQ (reference sequence). The V and J ends lost 5 bases and 9 bases respectively, with 11 bases between them. The CDR3 DNA reads as TGTGCCAGCAGCCCAGGTGGTCGGCCCCAGCATTTT. Its protein product is CASSPGGRPQHF. The full variable domain, completed using reference TRBV7-9 and TRBJ1-5, is DTGVSQNPRHKITKRGQNVTFRCDPISEHNRLYWYRQTLGQGPEFLTYFQNEAQLEKSRLLSDRFSAERPKGSFSTLEIQRTEQGDSAMYLCASSPGGRPQHFGDGTRLSIL.

For the CDR3, the DNA is TGCGCCAGCAGGTTGTCGAGCAATCAGCCCCAGCATTTT. Amino acids: CASRLSSNQPQHF. This chain connects TRBV5-1 to TRBJ1-5, with D unresolved. The ends were cut back, 5 bases at V and 1 base at J, with 7 bases in the middle. The CDR3 is 13 residues long. CDR1 and CDR2 from the germline V gene are SGHRS and YFSETQ.

This clone was seen only a few times. The CDR3, as DNA: TGTGCCAGCAGCCCCTTTGGGCAGCTTCGCGAAAAACTGTTTTTT. Its protein product is CASSPFGQLREKLFF. This chain connects TRBV7-2 to TRBJ1-4; no firm D call. Per germline, CDR1 SGHTA and CDR2 FQGNSA. V shed 5 bases and J shed 8 bases, with 18 bases lying between them. The CDR3 loop spans 15 amino acids.

The CDR3 reads CASRGGRNTGELFF. The CDR3 DNA is TGCGCCAGCAGGGGAGGGCGGAACACCGGGGAGCTGTTTTTT. The chain links TRBV5-1 to TRBJ2-2; 7 bases match TRBD2. CDR1 and CDR2 (germline): SGHRS, YFSETQ. The CDR3 is made up of 14 amino acids. Trimming cost V 5 bases and J 1 base; bases outside gene matches: 2. Supplemented by reference TRBV5-1 and TRBJ2-2, the full variable domain reads KAGVTQTPRYLIKTRGQQVTLSCSPISGHRSVSWYQQTPGQGLQFLFEYFSETQRNKGNFPGRFSGRQFSNSRSEMNVSTLELGDSALYLCASRGGRNTGELFFGEGSRLTVL.

CDR3 residues: CASSFRAGREKLFF. In nucleotides, the CDR3 is TGTGCCAGCAGCTTCAGGGCAGGGCGGGAAAAACTGTTTTTT. The gene calls are TRBV13 and TRBJ1-4, with D possibly TRBD1 on 5 matching bases. Germline CDR1 reads PRHDT; CDR2 reads FYEKMQ (reference sequence). Trimming removed 3 bases from V and 8 bases from J, with 13 bases in between. The CDR3 totals 14 residues.

The chain carries TRBV5-6 and TRBJ1-1, with D possibly TRBD1 on 5 matching bases. CDR1 and CDR2 from the germline V gene are SGHDT and YYEEEE. This CDR3 region has 16 residues. V gave up 0 bases and J gave up 3 bases, with 15 bases separating them. The CDR3 here is CASSLDTGLPDTEAFF. The DNA of the CDR3 is TGTGCCAGCAGCTTGGATACGGGACTTCCGGACACTGAAGCTTTCTTT.

This clone was detected only once. The chain is built from TRBV11-2 and TRBJ2-3; 7 nucleotides line up with TRBD1. CDR1 is SGHAT, CDR2 FQNNGV, per germline. The CDR3 sequence is 16 residues long. Unmatched junction bases numbered 5, after V lost 1 base and J lost 1 base. The CDR3 here is CASSLALDRGTDTQYF. The CDR3 coding sequence is TGTGCCAGCAGCTTAGCCCTCGACAGGGGCACAGATACGCAGTATTTT.

This chain links TRBV10-3 with TRBJ1-5; 7 bases line up with TRBD1. After removal of 3 bases from V and 3 bases from J, the junction contained 8 bases not matched to a gene. CDR1 and CDR2 from the germline V gene are ENHRY and SYGVKD. The CDR3 sequence is 16 residues long. The CDR3 reads CAISDIGGGINQPQHF. DNA of the CDR3: TGTGCCATCAGTGATATCGGAGGGGGCATCAATCAGCCCCAGCATTTT.

This clone was observed a single time. This chain joins TRBV7-3 and TRBJ2-3; possible D gene TRBD1, 6 bases. V was clipped by 8 bases and J by 2 bases, with 17 bases between them. Germline-derived CDR1 and CDR2 are SGHTA and FQGTGA. This CDR3 is 15 amino acids long. In nucleotides, the CDR3 is TGTGCCAGCGCGAAGGGGGACACCTACACAGATACGCAGTATTTT. Encoded protein: CASAKGDTYTDTQYF.

This clone was picked up a small number of times. The CDR3 nucleotides read TGTGCCAGCAGTTTATCCGGGAGAGGATCCCATCAGCCCCAGCATTTT. This gives the protein CASSLSGRGSHQPQHF. The chain is built from TRBV27 and TRBJ1-5; D gene unclear. CDR3 length: 16 residues. Germline V CDR1 and CDR2: MNHEY, SMNVEV (reference sequence). Trimming pared 0 bases from V and 5 bases from J, leaving 14 bases between.